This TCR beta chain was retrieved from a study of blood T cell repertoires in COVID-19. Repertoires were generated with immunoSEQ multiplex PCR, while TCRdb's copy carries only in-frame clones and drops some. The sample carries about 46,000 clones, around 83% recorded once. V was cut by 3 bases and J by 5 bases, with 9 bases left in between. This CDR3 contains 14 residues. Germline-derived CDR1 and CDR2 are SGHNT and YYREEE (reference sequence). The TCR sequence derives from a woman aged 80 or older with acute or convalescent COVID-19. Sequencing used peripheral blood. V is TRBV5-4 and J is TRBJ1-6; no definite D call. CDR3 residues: CASSSRVDNSPLHF. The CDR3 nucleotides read TGTGCCAGCAGCTCTCGGGTTGATAATTCACCCCTCCACTTT.